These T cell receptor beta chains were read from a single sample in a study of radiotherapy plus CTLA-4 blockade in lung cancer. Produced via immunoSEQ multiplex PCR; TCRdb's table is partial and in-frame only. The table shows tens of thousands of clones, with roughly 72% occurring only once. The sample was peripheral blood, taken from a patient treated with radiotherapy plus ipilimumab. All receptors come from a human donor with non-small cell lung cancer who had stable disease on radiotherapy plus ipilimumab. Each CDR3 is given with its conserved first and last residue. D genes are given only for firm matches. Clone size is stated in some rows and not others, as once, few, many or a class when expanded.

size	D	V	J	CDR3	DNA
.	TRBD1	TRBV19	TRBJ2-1	CASSIDPTGYYNEQFF	TGTGCCAGTAGTATAGACCCGACAGGGTACTACAATGAGCAGTTCTTC
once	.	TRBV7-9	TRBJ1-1	CASSLGQNDLDTEAFF	TGTGCCAGCAGCTTAGGCCAGAATGATTTGGACACTGAAGCTTTCTTT
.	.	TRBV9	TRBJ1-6	CASSVSGQGNSPLHF	TGTGCCAGCAGCGTGTCAGGCCAGGGGAATTCACCCCTCCACTTT
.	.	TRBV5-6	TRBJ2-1	CASSLGAGSTYNEQFF	TGTGCCAGCAGCTTGGGGGCAGGTTCCACCTACAATGAGCAGTTCTTC
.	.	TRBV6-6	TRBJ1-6	CASREDWSPLHF	TGTGCCAGCAGGGAGGATTGGTCACCCCTCCACTTT
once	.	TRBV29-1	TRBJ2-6	CSVVRTVVGGANVLTF	TGCAGCGTTGTCCGCACGGTCGTTGGTGGGGCCAACGTCCTGACTTTC
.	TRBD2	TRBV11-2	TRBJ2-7	CASSLGADAGVAEQYF	TGTGCCAGCAGCTTAGGGGCAGACGCGGGGGTAGCCGAGCAGTACTTC
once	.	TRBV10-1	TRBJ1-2	CASSESLPYGYTF	TGCGCCAGCAGTGAGTCCCTCCCCTATGGCTACACCTTC
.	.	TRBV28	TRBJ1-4	CASRGTSKEKLFF	TGTGCCAGCAGGGGGACAAGTAAGGAAAAACTGTTTTTT
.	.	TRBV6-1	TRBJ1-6	CASTAQGPSPLHF	TGTGCCAGCACAGCACAGGGTCCCTCTCCCCTCCACTTT
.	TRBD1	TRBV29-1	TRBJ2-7	CSVAQGDRESREQYF	TGCAGCGTCGCCCAGGGGGACAGGGAGTCTCGCGAGCAGTACTTC
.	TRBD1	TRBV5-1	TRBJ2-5	CASSLGRGRGETQYF	TGCGCCAGCAGCTTGGGCAGGGGGCGGGGAGAGACCCAGTACTTC
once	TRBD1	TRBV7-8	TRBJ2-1	CASRPDRGSYNEQFF	TGTGCCAGCAGACCCGACAGGGGATCTTACAATGAGCAGTTCTTC
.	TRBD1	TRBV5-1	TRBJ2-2	CASSSSGTGDYQTNTGELFF	TGCGCCAGCAGCTCCTCCGGGACAGGGGACTACCAAACTAACACCGGGGAGCTGTTTTTT
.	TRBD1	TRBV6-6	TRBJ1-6	CASSRDSSGSPLHF	TGTGCCAGCAGCAGGGACAGCTCGGGTTCACCCCTCCACTTT
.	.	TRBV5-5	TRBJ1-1	CASSSQHSENTEAFF	TGTGCCAGCAGCTCTCAACATTCAGAGAACACTGAAGCTTTCTTT
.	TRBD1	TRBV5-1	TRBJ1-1	CASSWTGGADTEAFF	TGCGCCAGCAGCTGGACAGGGGGCGCGGACACTGAAGCTTTCTTT